The 18 T cell receptor beta chains below all came from one sample that was sequenced in a study of cytomegalovirus exposure and HLA in healthy donors. TCRdb keeps only in-frame clones here, not all; method: immunoSEQ multiplex PCR. The data hold 200,000 to 250,000 clones, with 87% observed a single time. The sequencing sample was made of PBMCs. Receptor source: a woman aged 18-29 years in good health and CMV-seropositive.

As to this clone: An end of the junction differs from the germline gene, which may be a read error. This chain connects TRBV4-2 to TRBJ1-2; no clear D. CDR3 length equals 15 residues. The germline V gene has CDR1 LGHNA and CDR2 YNFKEQ. The CDR3 protein is CASTQDGSPTYGYTF. The DNA for the CDR3 is TGTGCCAGCACCCAAGATGGTAGTCCCACCTATGGCTACACCTTC.

The CDR3, as DNA: TGTGCTACCAGCAGGATCACGAACACCGGGGAGCTGTTTTTT. As protein: CATSRITNTGELFF. This rearrangement joins TRBV27 to TRBJ2-2; D is ambiguous. The CDR3 is 14 amino acids. Germline V gives CDR1 MNHEY, CDR2 SMNVEV (reference sequence).

This chain joins TRBV4-1 and TRBJ2-7, with a tentative D call TRBD2 (5 bases). The V gene lost 1 base and the J gene lost 7 bases, with 11 bases spanning the gap. This CDR3 spans 13 amino acids. Germline-derived CDR1 and CDR2 are MGHRA and YSYEKL. The CDR3 spells CASSQGGTGEQYF. CDR3 DNA sequence: TGCGCCAGCAGCCAAGGAGGAACGGGGGAGCAGTACTTC.

V gene TRBV6-5 combines with J gene TRBJ1-2; D is undetermined. The CDR3 loop spans 13 amino acids. Germline-derived CDR1 and CDR2 are MNHEY and SVGAGI. Trimming removed 6 bases at V and 4 bases at J, with 12 bases between. CDR3 bases: TGTGCCAGCAGCCCGGGAAGACTCTATGGCTACACCTTC. The encoded protein is CASSPGRLYGYTF.

This chain links TRBV29-1 with TRBJ1-5; 9 nucleotides match TRBD1. Germline CDR1 reads SQVTM; CDR2 reads ANQGSEA. The V and J ends lost 6 bases and 7 bases, in that order; junction bases with no gene match: 13. This CDR3 has 15 amino acids. In DNA form, the CDR3 reads TGCAGCGTGGATAGGACAGGGGTCATCAGACAGCCCCAGCATTTT. Protein sequence: CSVDRTGVIRQPQHF. Full variable domain (missing parts from reference TRBV29-1 and TRBJ1-5): SAVISQKPSRDICQRGTSLTIQCQVDSQVTMMFWYRQQPGQSLTLIATANQGSEATYESGFVIDKFPISRPNLTFSTLTVSNMSPEDSSIYLCSVDRTGVIRQPQHFGDGTRLSIL.

The V gene is TRBV27, the J gene TRBJ1-5; weak D call: TRBD1 (5 bases). V was trimmed by 5 bases and J by 0 bases, leaving 23 bases between them. The CDR3 length is 19 residues. The V gene's germline CDR1 is MNHEY and CDR2 SMNVEV (reference sequence). The CDR3 region is CASSPLSVLGDYSNQPQHF. In nucleotides, the CDR3 is TGTGCCAGCAGTCCGCTATCCGTTTTGGGGGACTATAGCAATCAGCCCCAGCATTTT.

V usage is TRBV5-3 and J usage is TRBJ2-1; 11 bases fit TRBD2. TRBV5-3 has ORF status, its function being uncertain. Unmatched junction bases numbered 16, after V lost 4 bases and J lost 7 bases. CDR3 length: 18 residues. CDR3 loop: CARSHRRYTSGRRNEQFF. Here the CDR3 DNA reads TGTGCCAGAAGCCACCGACGATATACTAGCGGGAGAAGGAATGAGCAGTTCTTC.

The V call is TRBV7-9, the J call TRBJ1-5, with TRBD1 matching 12 bases. The V segment lost 5 bases and the J segment 7 bases; nucleotides outside the gene matches: 6. This CDR3 contains 15 residues. Germline V lookup: CDR1 SEHNR, CDR2 FQNEAQ (reference sequence). CDR3 bases: TGTGCCAGCAGCGGGGACAGGGGGCTCGACCAGCCCCAGCATTTT. Translating gives CASSGDRGLDQPQHF.

The V and J genes are TRBV7-2 and TRBJ1-2, with a tentative D call TRBD1 (6 bases). CDR1 SGHTA and CDR2 FQGNSA come from the germline V gene. The CDR3 has 14 residues. V gave up 5 bases and J gave up 3 bases, with 13 bases separating them. CDR3 DNA sequence: TGTGCCAGCAGCCCTAGGGGGAACCACTATGGCTACACCTTC. It codes for CASSPRGNHYGYTF.

The J gene is TRBJ2-5, the V gene TRBV7-3; 8 bases align to TRBD2. CDR1 SGHTA and CDR2 FQGTGA come from the germline V gene. With 5 bases clipped from V and 1 base from J, the junction kept 3 bases outside the gene matches. The CDR3 runs to 14 residues. The CDR3 sequence: CASSPSGSQETQYF. As DNA, the CDR3 is TGTGCCAGCAGCCCGAGCGGGAGCCAAGAGACCCAGTACTTC.

CDR3 sequence: CASSAPGTGYPNEQFF. The CDR3 region has the DNA TGTGCCAGCAGCGCCCCCGGGACAGGGTACCCCAATGAGCAGTTCTTC. V is TRBV9 and J is TRBJ2-1; 9 bases line up with TRBD1. CDR1 is SGDLS and CDR2 is YYNGEE in the germline V gene. The CDR3 covers 16 residues. The V gene end was trimmed by 3 bases and the J gene end by 6 bases; junction bases not matched to a gene: 10.

The chain has TRBV13 and TRBJ2-7; 12 bases match TRBD1. The V gene end was trimmed by 5 bases and the J gene end by 4 bases; junction bases not matched to a gene: 9. There are 16 residues in the CDR3. Germline V gene lookup returns CDR1 PRHDT and CDR2 FYEKMQ (reference sequence). For the CDR3, the DNA is TGTGCCAGCAGCCGACTTTCGGGACAGGGGGCATACGAGCAGTACTTC. This encodes CASSRLSGQGAYEQYF.

V is TRBV19 and J is TRBJ1-2; D possibly corresponds to TRBD1 (6 bases). Germline V gene lookup returns CDR1 LNHDA and CDR2 SQIVND (reference sequence). This CDR3 is built from 14 residues. V was trimmed by 4 bases and J by 0 bases, leaving 9 bases between them. CDR3 loop: CASSRQEANYGYTF. CDR3 nucleotides: TGTGCCAGTAGTAGACAGGAGGCTAACTATGGCTACACCTTC.

This clone was seen just once. The genes are TRBV29-1 and TRBJ1-1; 7 nucleotides align to TRBD1. The length of the CDR3 is 15 residues. Unmatched junction bases numbered 16, after V lost 6 bases and J lost 6 bases. Germline V gene data show CDR1 as SQVTM and CDR2 as ANQGSEA. In DNA, the CDR3 is TGCAGCGTCAGGCCGTTAGGGGGCAGGGGGGCTGAAGCTTTCTTT. It is translated as CSVRPLGGRGAEAFF.

V usage is TRBV23-1 and J usage is TRBJ2-6, with TRBD2 matching over 9 bases. TRBV23-1 is an open reading frame whose function is uncertain. With V trimmed by 8 bases and J by 0 bases, 8 bases remained unmatched. This CDR3 region has 17 residues. The CDR3 DNA follows: TGCGCCAGCCGCGGGGGGGGGACACACTCTGGGGCCAACGTCCTGACTTTC. It encodes CASRGGGTHSGANVLTF.

The chain uses TRBV2 and TRBJ2-7, with a possible D match to TRBD2 (5 bases). The V end lost 5 bases, the J end lost 9 bases, and 14 bases lay between the germline ends. Germline V gives CDR1 SNHLY, CDR2 FYNNEI. CDR3 length equals 12 residues. The CDR3 sequence is CASSYLRVGQYF. The DNA for the CDR3 is TGTGCCAGCAGTTATTTGAGGGTCGGGCAGTACTTC.

The CDR3 sequence: CASRPSLGGLAGGIAQYF. CDR3 nucleotides: TGTGCCAGCAGACCCTCCCTAGGAGGACTAGCGGGAGGGATAGCTCAGTACTTC. The rearrangement joins TRBV21-1 to TRBJ2-5; TRBD2, the table's D call, was not compared with the DNA. TRBV21-1 is given as a pseudogene. This CDR3 contains 18 residues.

The chain employs TRBV13 and TRBJ2-1; TRBD2 agrees at 8 bases. This CDR3 is 14 amino acids long. Germline V CDR1 and CDR2: PRHDT, FYEKMQ (reference sequence). V lost 3 bases to trimming and J lost 8 bases; unmatched junction nucleotides: 6. The CDR3 reads CASSLGLVFDEQFF. The CDR3 bases are TGTGCCAGCAGCTTGGGACTAGTATTCGATGAGCAGTTCTTC.